This TCR beta chain originates from a study of blood T cell repertoires in COVID-19. Overall study: Researchers got acute and convalescent COVID-19 samples from the United States, Italy and Spain. Sources were T cells, B-cell-depleted T cells, or PBMCs; the material itself was cDNA or gDNA.

This CDR3 is 13 amino acids long. V dropped 8 bases and J dropped 0; count of bases not matched to a gene: 2. Germline V gives CDR1 SGHRS, CDR2 YFSETQ. Original analysis: By means of reference gene primer amplification, nucleated cell counts were estimated. TCRdb's table, derived via immunoSEQ multiplex PCR, lists solely in-frame clones and lacks some. The V and J calls and clone size come from that table; D and trimming were worked out from the DNA. This table holds 35,000 to 50,000 clones, around 88% found once. This rearrangement joins TRBV5-1 to TRBJ1-1, with TRBD1 matching 9 bases. This TCR was sampled from a human donor in a cohort sampled during active COVID-19. The source material was peripheral blood. CDR3 DNA sequence: TGCGCCAGTCGGACAGGGGTGAACACTGAAGCTTTCTTT. Protein sequence: CASRTGVNTEAFF.